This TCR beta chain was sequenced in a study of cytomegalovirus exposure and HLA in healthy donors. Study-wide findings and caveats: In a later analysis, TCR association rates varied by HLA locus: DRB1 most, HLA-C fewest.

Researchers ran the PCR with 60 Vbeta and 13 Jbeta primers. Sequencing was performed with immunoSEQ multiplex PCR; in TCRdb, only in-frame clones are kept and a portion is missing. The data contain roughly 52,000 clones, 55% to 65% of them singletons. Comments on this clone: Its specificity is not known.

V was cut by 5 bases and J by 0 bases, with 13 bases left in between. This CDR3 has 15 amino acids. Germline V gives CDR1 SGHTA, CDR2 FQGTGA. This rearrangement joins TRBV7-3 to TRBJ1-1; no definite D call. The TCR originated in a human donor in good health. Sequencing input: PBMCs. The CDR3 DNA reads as TGTGCCAGCAGCCCTCAGGTTGGGCTGAACACTGAAGCTTTCTTT. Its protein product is CASSPQVGLNTEAFF.